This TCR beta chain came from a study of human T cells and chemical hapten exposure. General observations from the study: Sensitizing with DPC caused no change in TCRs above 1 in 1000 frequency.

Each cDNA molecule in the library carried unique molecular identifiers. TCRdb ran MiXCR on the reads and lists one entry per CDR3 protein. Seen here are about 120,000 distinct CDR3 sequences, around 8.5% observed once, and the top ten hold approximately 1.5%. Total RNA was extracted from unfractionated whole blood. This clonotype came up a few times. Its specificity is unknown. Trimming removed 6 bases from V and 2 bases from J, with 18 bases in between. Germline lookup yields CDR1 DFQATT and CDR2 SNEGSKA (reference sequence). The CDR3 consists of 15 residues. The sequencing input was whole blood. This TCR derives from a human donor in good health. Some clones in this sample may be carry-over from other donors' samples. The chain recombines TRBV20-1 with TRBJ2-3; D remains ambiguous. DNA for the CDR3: TGCAGTGCCCCACCGGGCCTCGCGGCCACAGATACGCAGTATTTT. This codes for CSAPPGLAATDTQYF.